Shown below are 7 T cell receptor beta chains from a single sample sequenced in a study of shared clonotypes between healthy human individuals. Clones were sequenced by immunoSEQ multiplex PCR, and TCRdb holds only the in-frame ones, with some missing. The sample includes roughly 1.5 million clones, around 98% seen only once; the top ten take approximately 0.45%. Material for sequencing was naive CD4+ T cells sorted from blood. Subset denoted: CD45RA+ positively selected. These receptors came from a young man in good health.

The chain carries TRBV14 and TRBJ2-3, with D perhaps assigned TRBD1 or TRBD2 (5 bases each). V dropped 2 bases and J dropped 3 bases, with 9 bases sitting between them. Germline assignment: CDR1 SGHDN and CDR2 FVKESK. The CDR3 covers 14 residues. The chain's CDR3 is CASSQSGGTDTQYF. The CDR3 DNA is TGTGCCAGCAGCCAAAGTGGGGGTACAGATACGCAGTATTTT.

The chain carries TRBV5-1 and TRBJ2-3; no clear D. The CDR3 extends over 13 amino acids. The V and J ends lost 4 bases and 6 bases respectively, with 12 bases between them. Per the germline V gene, CDR1 is SGHRS and CDR2 is YFSETQ. The CDR3: CASSPRPHDTQYF. As DNA, the CDR3 is TGCGCCAGCAGCCCCCGGCCCCACGATACGCAGTATTTT.

The V and J genes are TRBV25-1 and TRBJ2-6, with D perhaps TRBD1 or TRBD2 (5 bases each). V was clipped by 2 bases and J by 1 base, with 15 bases between them. From germline, CDR1 is MGHDK and CDR2 SYGVNS. CDR3 length: 18 amino acids. The DNA for the CDR3 is TGTGCCAGCAGTGAACCTCCGTTTGGGGGATCTGGGGCCAACGTCCTGACTTTC. Translating it yields CASSEPPFGGSGANVLTF.

With respect to this clone: The same CDR3 is also encoded by other DNA sequences in this sample. This rearrangement joins TRBV5-1 to TRBJ2-3; D ambiguous. CDR3 size: 11 residues. With 2 bases removed from V and 6 bases from J, the gap between germline ends came to 4 bases. The V gene's germline CDR1 is SGHRS and CDR2 YFSETQ. CDR3 region: CASSFTDTQYF. For the CDR3, the DNA is TGCGCCAGCAGCTTTACGGATACGCAGTATTTT.

The sample holds one count of this clone. The same CDR3 arises from other DNA sequences in this sample as well. The CDR3 region has the DNA TGTGCCAGCAGCCCCAGGGAGGCCGGGGAGCTGTTTTTT. Translating it yields CASSPREAGELFF. The chain links TRBV7-3 to TRBJ2-2, with a tentative D call TRBD2 (6 bases). The germline CDR1 and CDR2 sequences are SGHTA and FQGTGA. CDR3 length equals 13 residues. Trimming stripped 5 bases from V and 6 bases from J, with 10 bases between.

The chain couples TRBV4-2 to TRBJ2-1; 8 positions agree with TRBD2. Germline-derived CDR1 and CDR2 are LGHNA and YNFKEQ. CDR3 size: 15 residues. The junction had 9 bases not matched to a gene; V was cut back by 4 bases and J by 7 bases. The CDR3 DNA follows: TGTGCCAGCAGCCCCGCCATCAGCGGGAGAAATGAGCAGTTCTTC. Its translation: CASSPAISGRNEQFF.

The rearrangement joins TRBV7-2 to TRBJ2-1, with 7 bases aligning to TRBD1. CDR3 length: 16 amino acids. J was trimmed by 2 bases and V by 3 bases; bases with no gene match: 7. Germline CDR1 SGHTA, CDR2 FQGNSA. CDR3 coding DNA: TGTGCCAGCAGCTTTTCCGAGGGACAGCCCTACAATGAGCAGTTCTTC. Translating gives CASSFSEGQPYNEQFF.